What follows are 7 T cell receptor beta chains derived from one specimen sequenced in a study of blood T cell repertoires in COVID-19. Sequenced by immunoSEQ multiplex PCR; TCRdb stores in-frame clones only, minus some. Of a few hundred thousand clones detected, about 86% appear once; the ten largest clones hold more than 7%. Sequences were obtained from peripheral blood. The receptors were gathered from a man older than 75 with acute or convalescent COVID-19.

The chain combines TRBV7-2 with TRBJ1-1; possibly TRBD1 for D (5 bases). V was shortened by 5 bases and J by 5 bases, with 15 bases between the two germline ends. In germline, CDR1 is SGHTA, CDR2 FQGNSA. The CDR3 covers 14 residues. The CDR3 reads CASSPPPRGTEAFF. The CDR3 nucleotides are TGTGCCAGCAGCCCCCCCCCTAGGGGAACTGAAGCTTTCTTT.

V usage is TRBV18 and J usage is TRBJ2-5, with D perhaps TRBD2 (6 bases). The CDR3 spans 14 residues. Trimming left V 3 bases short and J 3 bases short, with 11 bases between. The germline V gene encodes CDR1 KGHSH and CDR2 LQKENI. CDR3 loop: CASSPPGLKETQYF. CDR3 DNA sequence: TGTGCCAGCTCACCCCCGGGACTTAAAGAGACCCAGTACTTC.

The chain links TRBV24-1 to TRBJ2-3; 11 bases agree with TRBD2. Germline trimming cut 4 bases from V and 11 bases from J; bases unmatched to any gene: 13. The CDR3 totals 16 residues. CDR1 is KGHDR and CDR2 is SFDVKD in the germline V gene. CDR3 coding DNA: TGTGCCACCAGTGAGCCACTAGCGGGGGTCCCCGGGGGGCAGTATTTT. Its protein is CATSEPLAGVPGGQYF.

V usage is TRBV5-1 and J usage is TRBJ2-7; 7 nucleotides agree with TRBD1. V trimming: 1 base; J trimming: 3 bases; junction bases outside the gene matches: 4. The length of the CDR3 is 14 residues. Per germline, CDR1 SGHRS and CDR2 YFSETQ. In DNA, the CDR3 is TGCGCCAGCAGCTTGTTCGGACAGGACTACGAGCAGTACTTC. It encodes CASSLFGQDYEQYF.

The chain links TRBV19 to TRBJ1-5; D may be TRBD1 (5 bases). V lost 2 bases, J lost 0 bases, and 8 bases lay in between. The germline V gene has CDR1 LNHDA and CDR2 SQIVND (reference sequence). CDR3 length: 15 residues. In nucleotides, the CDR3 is TGTGCCAGTAGTATAAGGGGTGGTAGCAATCAGCCCCAGCATTTT. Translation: CASSIRGGSNQPQHF.

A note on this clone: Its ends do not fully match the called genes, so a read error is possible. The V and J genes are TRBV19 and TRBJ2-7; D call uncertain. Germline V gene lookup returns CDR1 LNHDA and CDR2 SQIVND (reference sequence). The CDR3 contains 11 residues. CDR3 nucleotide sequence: TGCCGATTACGTGAGCGCTACGAGCAGTACTTC. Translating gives CRLRERYEQYF.

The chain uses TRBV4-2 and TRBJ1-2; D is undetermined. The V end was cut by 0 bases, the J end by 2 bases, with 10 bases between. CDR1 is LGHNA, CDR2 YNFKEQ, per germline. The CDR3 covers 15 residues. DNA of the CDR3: TGTGCCAGCAGCCAAGAGATAACAGAGAACTATGGCTACACCTTC. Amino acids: CASSQEITENYGYTF.